The 13 T cell receptor beta chains below were found in one sample sequenced in a study of shared clonotypes between healthy human individuals. The method was immunoSEQ multiplex PCR; TCRdb's version includes in-frame clones alone and lacks a portion of them. This table holds about 2.4 million clones, roughly 92% found once. Specimen: naive CD4+ T cells sorted from blood. As for subset: CD45RA+ positively selected. These receptors were taken from a man between 18 and 29 years old in good health.

This chain uses TRBV2 with TRBJ2-5, with 11 positions matching TRBD2. The tail of the sequence fits TRBJ2-7 better, so the J call may be wrong. The germline V gene encodes CDR1 SNHLY and CDR2 FYNNEI. There are 14 residues in the CDR3. The CDR3 loop is CASNPGLAGVEQYF. The CDR3 bases are TGTGCCAGCAATCCCGGACTAGCGGGTGTCGAGCAGTACTTC.

Details on this clone: Other nucleotide sequences from this sample produce the same CDR3. The chain is built from TRBV30 and TRBJ1-3; the D is unclear. Trimming left V 1 base short and J 0 bases short, with 10 bases between. This CDR3 has 15 amino acids. Germline values: CDR1 GTSNPN, CDR2 SVGIG (reference sequence). The CDR3 DNA is TGTGCCTGGAGTGCGGACGGTTACTCTGGAAACACCATATATTTT. This sequence encodes CAWSADGYSGNTIYF.

This chain connects TRBV11-2 to TRBJ2-7; D is unclear. Germline V gene sequence: CDR1 SGHAT, CDR2 FQNNGV. The length of the CDR3 is 13 residues. Trimming stripped 2 bases from V and 5 bases from J, with 10 bases between. CDR3 amino acids: CASSLMGVNEQYF. As DNA, the CDR3 is TGTGCCAGCAGCTTAATGGGCGTAAACGAGCAGTACTTC. The whole variable domain, remainder taken from reference TRBV11-2 and TRBJ2-7, is EAGVAQSPRYKIIEKRQSVAFWCNPISGHATLYWYQQILGQGPKLLIQFQNNGVVDDSQLPKDRFSAERLKGVDSTLKIQPAKLEDSAVYLCASSLMGVNEQYFGPGTRLTVT.

This clone was seen only once. The sample contains more than one DNA sequence encoding this CDR3. The V call is TRBV18, the J call TRBJ2-3; D is perhaps TRBD1 or TRBD2 (5 bases each). Trimming removed 4 bases from V and 0 bases from J, with 5 bases in between. This CDR3 has 13 residues. Germline CDR1 KGHSH, CDR2 LQKENI. The chain's CDR3 is CASSRGSTDTQYF. CDR3 sequence (DNA): TGTGCCAGCTCACGGGGGAGCACAGATACGCAGTATTTT.

About this clone: Different DNA sequences within this sample yield the same CDR3. J is TRBJ2-1 and V is TRBV5-1; 9 nucleotides match TRBD1. The CDR3 sequence is 15 residues long. Germline assignment: CDR1 SGHRS and CDR2 YFSETQ. The J segment lost 4 bases and the V segment lost 0 bases, leaving 2 bases of the junction unmatched. The CDR3 protein is CASSLGGQGYNEQFF. The DNA for the CDR3 is TGCGCCAGCAGCTTGGGGGGACAGGGATACAATGAGCAGTTCTTC.

The V call is TRBV4-1, the J call TRBJ1-6; the D gene is possibly TRBD1 (5 bases). Germline V lookup: CDR1 MGHRA, CDR2 YSYEKL. V lost 0 bases, J lost 9 bases, and 15 bases lay in between. The CDR3 has 16 residues. This chain's CDR3 is CASSQDAGGLGSPLHF. The DNA for the CDR3 is TGCGCCAGCAGCCAAGACGCGGGGGGTTTGGGTTCACCCCTCCACTTT.

V usage is TRBV9 and J usage is TRBJ1-2; no clear D. V shed 4 bases and J shed 5 bases, with 12 bases lying between them. Germline V gives CDR1 SGDLS, CDR2 YYNGEE. This CDR3 has 13 residues. The CDR3 DNA reads as TGTGCCAGCAGCTCTGACGGTCTTTATGGCTACACCTTC. This encodes CASSSDGLYGYTF.

The V and J genes are TRBV28 and TRBJ2-4, with D possibly being TRBD1 or TRBD2 (6 bases each). This CDR3 has 15 residues. Trimming shortened V by 4 bases and J by 9 bases, and 19 bases separated the two germline ends. Germline V lookup: CDR1 MDHEN, CDR2 SYDVKM. DNA of the CDR3: TGTGCCAGCAGTTCCCCCGGAGGGGGGTTAGTCATTCAGTACTTC. Translated, it gives CASSSPGGGLVIQYF.

A word on this clone: Other DNA sequences in this specimen translate into the identical CDR3. V is TRBV6-5 and J is TRBJ2-7; 10 bases map to TRBD1. CDR1 is MNHEY and CDR2 is SVGAGI in the germline V gene. V lost 8 bases and J lost 0; bases outside the gene matches: 7. The CDR3 extends over 15 amino acids. Here the CDR3 DNA reads TGTGCCAGCTCTAACCGGGACAGGGGCTCCTACGAGCAGTACTTC. As protein: CASSNRDRGSYEQYF.

A word on this clone: Other DNA sequences in this sample translate to the same CDR3. The rearrangement uses TRBV9 and TRBJ2-7; D gene unclear. The CDR3 has 13 residues. Germline V gives CDR1 SGDLS, CDR2 YYNGEE. V shed 0 bases and J shed 0 bases, with 4 bases lying between them. As DNA, the CDR3 is TGTGCCAGCAGCGTAGCCCCCTCCTACGAGCAGTACTTC. Translating it yields CASSVAPSYEQYF.

For this clone: The identical CDR3 is also encoded by other nucleotide sequences in the sample. This sequence joins TRBV7-2 and TRBJ1-5, with a possible D match to TRBD1 (5 bases). V gave up 5 bases and J gave up 2 bases, with 10 bases separating them. Germline V gene data show CDR1 as SGHTA and CDR2 as FQGNSA. The CDR3 has 14 amino acids. The CDR3 reads CASSRRGGNQPQHF. The CDR3 coding sequence is TGTGCCAGCAGCCGGCGGGGGGGCAATCAGCCCCAGCATTTT.

The V and J genes are TRBV6-5 and TRBJ1-5; 7 bases are a match to TRBD1. V shed 5 bases and J 4 bases; nucleotides not matched to a gene: 5. The CDR3 length is 14 residues. From germline, CDR1 is MNHEY and CDR2 SVGAGI. CDR3 in DNA: TGTGCCAGCAGTGGCAGACAGGGAAATCAGCCCCAGCATTTT. This codes for CASSGRQGNQPQHF.

The chain recombines TRBV15 with TRBJ1-4; D possibly corresponds to TRBD1 (6 bases). V was cut by 0 bases and J by 10 bases, with 24 bases left in between. The V gene's germline CDR1 is LNHNV and CDR2 YYDKDF (reference sequence). There are 18 residues in the CDR3. This CDR3 reads CATSRDRGTADRLGKLFF. In DNA form, the CDR3 reads TGTGCCACCAGCAGAGATAGGGGGACGGCCGACCGGCTAGGAAAACTGTTTTTT. Complete variable domain (other parts from reference TRBV15 and TRBJ1-4): DAMVIQNPRYQVTQFGKPVTLSCSQTLNHNVMYWYQQKSSQAPKLLFHYYDKDFNNEADTPDNFQSRRPNTSFCFLDIRSPGLGDTAMYLCATSRDRGTADRLGKLFFGSGTQLSVL.